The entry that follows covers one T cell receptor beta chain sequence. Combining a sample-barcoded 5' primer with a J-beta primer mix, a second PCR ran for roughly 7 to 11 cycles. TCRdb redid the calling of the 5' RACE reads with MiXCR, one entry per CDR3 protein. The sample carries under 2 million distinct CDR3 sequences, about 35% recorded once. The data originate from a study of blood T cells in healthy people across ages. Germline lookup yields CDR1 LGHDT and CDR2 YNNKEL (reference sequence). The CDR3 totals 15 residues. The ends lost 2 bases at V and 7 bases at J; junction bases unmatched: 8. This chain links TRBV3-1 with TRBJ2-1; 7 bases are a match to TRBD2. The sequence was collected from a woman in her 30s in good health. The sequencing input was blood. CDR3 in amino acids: CASSQPGLGLNEQFF. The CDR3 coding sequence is TGTGCCAGCAGCCAACCAGGACTAGGGTTGAATGAGCAGTTCTTC.